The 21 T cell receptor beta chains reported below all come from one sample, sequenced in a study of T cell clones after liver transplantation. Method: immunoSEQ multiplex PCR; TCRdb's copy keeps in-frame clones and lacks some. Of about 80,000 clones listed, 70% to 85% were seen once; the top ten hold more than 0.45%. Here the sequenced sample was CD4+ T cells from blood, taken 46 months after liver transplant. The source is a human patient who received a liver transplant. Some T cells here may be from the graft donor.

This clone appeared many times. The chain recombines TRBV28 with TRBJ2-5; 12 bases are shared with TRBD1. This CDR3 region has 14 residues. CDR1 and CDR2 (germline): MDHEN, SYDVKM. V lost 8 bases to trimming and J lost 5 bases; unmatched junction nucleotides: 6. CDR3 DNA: TGTGCCAGCGGGGGACAGGGGGCGAGGGAGACCCAGTACTTC. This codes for CASGGQGARETQYF. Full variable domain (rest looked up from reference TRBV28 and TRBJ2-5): DVKVTQSSRYLVKRTGEKVFLECVQDMDHENMFWYRQDPGLGLRLIYFSYDVKMKEKGDIPEGYSVSREKKERFSLILESASTNQTSMYLCASGGQGARETQYFGPGTRLLVL.

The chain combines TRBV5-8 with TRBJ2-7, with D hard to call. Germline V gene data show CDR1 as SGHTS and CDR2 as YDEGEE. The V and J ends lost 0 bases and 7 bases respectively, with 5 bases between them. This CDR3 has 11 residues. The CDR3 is CASSLAWEQYF. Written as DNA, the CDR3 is TGTGCCAGCAGCTTGGCCTGGGAGCAGTACTTC. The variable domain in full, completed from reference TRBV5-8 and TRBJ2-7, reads EAGVTQSPTHLIKTRGQQATLRCSPISGHTSVYWYQQALGLGLQFLLWYDEGEERNRGNFPPRFSGRQFPNYSSELNVNALELEDSALYLCASSLAWEQYFGPGTRLTVT.

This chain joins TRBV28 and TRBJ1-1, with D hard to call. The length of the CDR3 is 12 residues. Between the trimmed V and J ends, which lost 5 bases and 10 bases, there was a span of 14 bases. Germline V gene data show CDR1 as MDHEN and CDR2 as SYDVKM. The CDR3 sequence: CASSAWMGGAFF. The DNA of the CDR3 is TGTGCCAGCAGTGCCTGGATGGGAGGAGCTTTCTTT.

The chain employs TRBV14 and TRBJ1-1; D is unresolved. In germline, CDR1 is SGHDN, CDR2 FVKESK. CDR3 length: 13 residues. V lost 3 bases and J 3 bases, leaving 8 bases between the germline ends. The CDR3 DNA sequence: TGTGCCAGCAGCCACCTCAGGCACACTGAAGCTTTCTTT. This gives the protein CASSHLRHTEAFF. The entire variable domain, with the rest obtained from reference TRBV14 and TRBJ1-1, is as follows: EAGVTQFPSHSVIEKGQTVTLRCDPISGHDNLYWYRRVMGKEIKFLLHFVKESKQDESGMPNNRFLAERTGGTYSTLKVQPAELEDSGVYFCASSHLRHTEAFFGQGTRLTVV.

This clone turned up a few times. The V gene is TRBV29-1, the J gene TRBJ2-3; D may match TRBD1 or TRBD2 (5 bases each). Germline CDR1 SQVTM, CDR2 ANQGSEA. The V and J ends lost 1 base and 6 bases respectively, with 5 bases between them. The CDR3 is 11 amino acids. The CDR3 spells CSVEGGDTQYF. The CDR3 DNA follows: TGCAGCGTTGAAGGGGGGGATACGCAGTATTTT.

The DNA of the CDR3 is TGTGCCAGCAGCCCGGAGCTAGCCTCTTACGATACGCAGTATTTT. It is translated as CASSPELASYDTQYF. The chain employs TRBV5-4 and TRBJ2-3, with D tentatively TRBD2 (5 bases). This CDR3 spans 15 amino acids. The V gene lost 4 bases and the J gene lost 6 bases, with 18 bases spanning the gap. Germline CDR1 and CDR2: SGHNT and YYREEE (reference sequence).

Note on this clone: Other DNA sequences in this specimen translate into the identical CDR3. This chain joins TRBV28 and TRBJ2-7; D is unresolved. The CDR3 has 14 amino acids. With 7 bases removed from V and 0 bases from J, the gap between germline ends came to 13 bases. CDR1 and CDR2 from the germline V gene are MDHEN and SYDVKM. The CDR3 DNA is TGTGCCAGCAAGTACGGGTATAACTCCTACGAGCAGTACTTC. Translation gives CASKYGYNSYEQYF.

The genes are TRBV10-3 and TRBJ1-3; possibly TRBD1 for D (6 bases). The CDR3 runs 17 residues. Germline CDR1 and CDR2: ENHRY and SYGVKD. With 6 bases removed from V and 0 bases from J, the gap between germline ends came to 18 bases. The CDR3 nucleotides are TGTGCCATCAGCTCGGGACAAAAACTTGCCTCTGGAAACACCATATATTTT. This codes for CAISSGQKLASGNTIYF.

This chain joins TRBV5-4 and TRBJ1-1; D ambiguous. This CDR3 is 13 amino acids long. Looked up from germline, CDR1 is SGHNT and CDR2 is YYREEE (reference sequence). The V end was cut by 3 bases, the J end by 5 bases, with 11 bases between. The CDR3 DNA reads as TGTGCCAGCAGCTCCCCGTCTCGAACTGAAGCTTTCTTT. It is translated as CASSSPSRTEAFF.

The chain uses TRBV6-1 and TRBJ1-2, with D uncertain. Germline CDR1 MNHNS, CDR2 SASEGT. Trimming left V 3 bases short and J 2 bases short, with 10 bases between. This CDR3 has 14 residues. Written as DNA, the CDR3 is TGTGCCAGCAGTGACAGCGGTGGCAACTATGGCTACACCTTC. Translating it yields CASSDSGGNYGYTF.

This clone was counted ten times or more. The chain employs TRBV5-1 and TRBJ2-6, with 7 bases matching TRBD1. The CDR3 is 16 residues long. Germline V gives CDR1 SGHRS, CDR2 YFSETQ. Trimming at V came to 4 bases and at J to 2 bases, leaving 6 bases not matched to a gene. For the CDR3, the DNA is TGCGCCAGCAGCCGTGAGACAGGGACTGGGGCCAACGTCCTGACTTTC. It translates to CASSRETGTGANVLTF.

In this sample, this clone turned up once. CDR3 coding DNA: TGTGCCAGCAGCTTACAGGGGGTGATCGGCGAAGCTTTCTTT. It translates to CASSLQGVIGEAFF. The chain employs TRBV7-2 and TRBJ1-1; TRBD1 matches at 7 bases. Trimming took 2 bases from V and 8 from J; bases not matched to a gene: 8. This CDR3 spans 14 amino acids. From germline, CDR1 is SGHTA and CDR2 FQGNSA.

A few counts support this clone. The CDR3 sequence: CASSFFRGRVSEQYF. CDR3 sequence (DNA): TGTGCCAGCAGCTTTTTCAGGGGGCGCGTCAGCGAGCAGTACTTC. V is TRBV7-9 and J is TRBJ2-7; 8 nucleotides align to TRBD1. The CDR3 covers 15 residues. Germline V gene data show CDR1 as SEHNR and CDR2 as FQNEAQ (reference sequence). Losses at the gene ends were 3 bases for V and 6 bases for J; bases not matched to a gene: 10.

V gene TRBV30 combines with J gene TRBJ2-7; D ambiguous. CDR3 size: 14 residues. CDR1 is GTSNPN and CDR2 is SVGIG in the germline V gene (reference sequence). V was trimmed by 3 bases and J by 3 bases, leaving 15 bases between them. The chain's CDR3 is CAWSLSPAFYEQYF. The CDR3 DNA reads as TGTGCCTGGAGCCTCTCCCCCGCCTTCTACGAGCAGTACTTC.

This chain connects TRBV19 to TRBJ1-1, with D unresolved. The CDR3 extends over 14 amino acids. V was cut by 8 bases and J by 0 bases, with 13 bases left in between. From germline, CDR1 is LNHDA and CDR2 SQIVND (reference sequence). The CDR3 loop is CASPGPTMNTEAFF. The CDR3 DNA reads TGTGCCAGTCCTGGGCCAACAATGAACACTGAAGCTTTCTTT.

CDR3 sequence reads: CASRKGGTNTEAFF. The CDR3 DNA follows: TGTGCCAGCAGAAAAGGGGGTACGAACACTGAAGCTTTCTTT. The chain is built from TRBV28 and TRBJ1-1; D is perhaps TRBD1 (6 bases). Germline CDR1 MDHEN, CDR2 SYDVKM. Trimming cost V 6 bases and J 1 base, with 12 bases left between them. This CDR3 has 14 amino acids. The full variable domain, in which reference TRBV28 and TRBJ1-1 provide the parts outside the CDR3, is DVKVTQSSRYLVKRTGEKVFLECVQDMDHENMFWYRQDPGLGLRLIYFSYDVKMKEKGDIPEGYSVSREKKERFSLILESASTNQTSMYLCASRKGGTNTEAFFGQGTRLTVV.

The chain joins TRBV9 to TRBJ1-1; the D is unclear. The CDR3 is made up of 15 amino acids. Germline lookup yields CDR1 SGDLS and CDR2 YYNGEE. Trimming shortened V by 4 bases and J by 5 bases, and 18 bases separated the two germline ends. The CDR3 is CASSSRLGSGTEAFF. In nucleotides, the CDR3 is TGTGCCAGCAGCTCCCGCCTGGGGAGTGGGACTGAAGCTTTCTTT.

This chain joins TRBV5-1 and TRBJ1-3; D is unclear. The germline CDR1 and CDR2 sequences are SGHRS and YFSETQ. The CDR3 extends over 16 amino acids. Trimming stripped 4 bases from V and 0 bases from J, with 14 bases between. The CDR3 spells CASSLGWAHSGNTIYF. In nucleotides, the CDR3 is TGCGCCAGCAGCCTTGGCTGGGCCCACTCTGGAAACACCATATATTTT.

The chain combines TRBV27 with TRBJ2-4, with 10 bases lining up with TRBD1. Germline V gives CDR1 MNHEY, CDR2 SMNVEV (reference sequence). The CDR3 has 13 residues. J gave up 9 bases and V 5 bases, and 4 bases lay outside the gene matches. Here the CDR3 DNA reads TGTGCCAGCAGTACCGGACAGGGGGGCATTCAGTACTTC. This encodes CASSTGQGGIQYF.

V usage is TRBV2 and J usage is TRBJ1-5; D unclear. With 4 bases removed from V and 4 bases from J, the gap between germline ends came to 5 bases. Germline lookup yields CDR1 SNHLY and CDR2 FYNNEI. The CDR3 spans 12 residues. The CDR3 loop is CASSAANQPQHF. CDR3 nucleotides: TGTGCCAGCAGTGCGGCTAATCAGCCCCAGCATTTT.

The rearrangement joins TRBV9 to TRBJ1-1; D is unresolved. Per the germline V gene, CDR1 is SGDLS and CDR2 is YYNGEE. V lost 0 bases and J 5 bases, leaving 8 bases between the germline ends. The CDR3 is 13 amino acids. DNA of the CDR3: TGTGCCAGCAGCGTAGGGGAGAGGACTGAAGCTTTCTTT. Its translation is CASSVGERTEAFF.